This is a list of T cell receptor beta chains from one sample in a study of low-dose radiotherapy and immunotherapy resistance in tumors. MiXCR, applied by TCRdb to the reads, yields one record per CDR3 protein. This sample has around 69,000 distinct CDR3 sequences, with about a third found just once. Sequencing used PBMCs, obtained before treatment. The receptors stem from a female donor with ovarian cancer. CDR3s include the opening cysteine and the closing phenylalanine or tryptophan. The D gene is left open where the match is weak. Expanded clones get a size class; other rows say once, few or many, or leave the size out.

TRBD2	many	TRBV4-2	TRBJ2-3	TGTGCCAGCAGCCAAGAGCCAGCGGGGGGGACAGATACGCAGTATTTT	CASSQEPAGGTDTQYF
.	.	TRBV9	TRBJ1-1	TGTGCCACCGGGGGGCTGAACACTGAAGCTTTCTTT	CATGGLNTEAFF
.	.	TRBV7-2	TRBJ2-2	TGTGCCAGCAGCCCAAGACACACCGGGGAGCTGTTTTTT	CASSPRHTGELFF
TRBD2	many	TRBV19	TRBJ2-1	TGTGCCAGTAGTAAACTAGCGGGACCGAGCTCCTACAATGAGCAGTTCTTC	CASSKLAGPSSYNEQFF
.	.	TRBV28	TRBJ1-6	TGTGCCAGCAGTTTATGGGGGCCCGATAATTCACCCCTCCACTTT	CASSLWGPDNSPLHF
.	many	TRBV20-1	TRBJ2-3	TGCAGTGCTAGAGGGGGGCAAGATACGCAGTATTTT	CSARGGQDTQYF
.	many	TRBV29-1	TRBJ2-2	TGCAGCGTTGAGGGACACCCGAACACCGGGGAGCTGTTTTTT	CSVEGHPNTGELFF
.	.	TRBV2	TRBJ2-2	TGTGCCAGCAGTCCCACCACCGGGGAGCTGTTTTTT	CASSPTTGELFF
.	.	TRBV5-1	TRBJ2-3	TGCGCCAGCAGCTTGGGACCACAACAGACAGATACGCAGTATTTT	CASSLGPQQTDTQYF
TRBD1	.	TRBV19	TRBJ1-4	TGTGCCAGTAGTATCGGGGACAGTAATGAAAAACTGTTTTTT	CASSIGDSNEKLFF
.	many	TRBV9	TRBJ2-2	TGTGCCAGCAGCGTAGTATCGGGGGCCCGAACCGGGGAGCTGTTTTTT	CASSVVSGARTGELFF
.	few	TRBV20-1	TRBJ1-6	TGCAGTGCTAGAGATAGAACCTCGGTACAGAATAATTCACCCCTCCACTTT	CSARDRTSVQNNSPLHF
.	many	TRBV5-4	TRBJ1-4	TGTGCCAGCAGCCTACAGGGAGGGACGAGTGAAAAACTGTTTTTT	CASSLQGGTSEKLFF
TRBD1	many	TRBV3-1	TRBJ2-3	TGTGCCAGCAGCCCAGGGGGCTCGAGGACAGATACGCAGTATTTT	CASSPGGSRTDTQYF
.	.	TRBV5-4	TRBJ2-3	TGTGCCAGCAGCTTACCGGGACGGTCAGATACGCAGTATTTT	CASSLPGRSDTQYF
.	many	TRBV30	TRBJ1-2	TGTGCCTGGAGTGCGGACAGAAACTATGGCTACACCTTC	CAWSADRNYGYTF
.	many	TRBV6-5	TRBJ1-2	TGTGCCAGCAGCCCCTGGAGCTCAGCCCATTATGGCTACACCTTC	CASSPWSSAHYGYTF
TRBD1	many	TRBV20-1	TRBJ2-5	TGCAGTGCTAGAGAAAACAGGGGGCTAGGACAAGAGACCCAGTACTTC	CSARENRGLGQETQYF
.	.	TRBV9	TRBJ2-3	TGTGCCAGCAGCGCTAGCGTAAGCACAGATACGCAGTATTTT	CASSASVSTDTQYF
.	.	TRBV10-3	TRBJ1-2	TGTGCCATCAGTGATGAGGGTAAAGGGCCTTATGGCTACACCTTC	CAISDEGKGPYGYTF
.	many	TRBV5-1	TRBJ1-2	TGCGCCAGCAGCGTGGACAGAAACTATGGCTACACCTTC	CASSVDRNYGYTF
TRBD1	many	TRBV5-1	TRBJ1-6	TGCGCCAGCAGCCCTGGGCAGGGGGCGAATTCACCCCTCCACTTT	CASSPGQGANSPLHF
.	.	TRBV6-1	TRBJ2-5	TGTGCCAGCAGTTACGGGGGCGGAGAGACCCAGTACTTC	CASSYGGGETQYF
TRBD1	.	TRBV12-3/TRBV12-4	TRBJ1-5	TGTGCCAGCAGCCCGGGACAGGGTCAGCCCCAGCATTTT	CASSPGQGQPQHF
.	many	TRBV27	TRBJ1-6	TGTGCCAGCAGCCCCCCGGCGGGTTGGAATTCACCCCTCCACTTT	CASSPPAGWNSPLHF
TRBD1	.	TRBV6-5	TRBJ1-2	TGTGCCAGCGGAACAGGGGTCTTGTATGGCTACACCTTC	CASGTGVLYGYTF
.	.	TRBV28	TRBJ2-1	TGTGCCAGCAGTTTGTCACCTATGAATGAGCAGTTCTTC	CASSLSPMNEQFF
.	many	TRBV18	TRBJ2-5	TGTGCCAGCTCTCCAGACAGAACACAAGAGACCCAGTACTTC	CASSPDRTQETQYF
TRBD2	.	TRBV18	TRBJ2-6	TGTGCCAGCTCCCCCCAACTAGCGGGGGTGAGCTCTGGGGCCAACGTCCTGACTTTC	CASSPQLAGVSSGANVLTF
.	.	TRBV28	TRBJ2-7	TGTGCCAGCAGTTTATCGCTAGGCCCCTACGAGCAGTACTTC	CASSLSLGPYEQYF
.	few	TRBV2	TRBJ2-1	TGTGCCACCTCCCCGGCGGCGCAGGGTGAGCAGTTCTTC	CATSPAAQGEQFF
.	many	TRBV7-2	TRBJ1-5	TGTGCCAGCAGCTTAGTAACCGGTAGCAATCAGCCCCAGCATTTT	CASSLVTGSNQPQHF
.	many	TRBV6-5	TRBJ1-1	TGTGCCAGCAGTAACGGGGGGGGCACTGAAGCTTTCTTT	CASSNGGGTEAFF
.	many	TRBV5-1	TRBJ1-1	TGCGCCAGCAGCTTGGCCGAGGAAGCTTTCTTT	CASSLAEEAFF
TRBD1	.	TRBV12-3/TRBV12-4	TRBJ2-3	TGTGCCAGCAGTCGACCAGGAACTTTAGACAGGGTCCTGGATACGCAGTATTTT	CASSRPGTLDRVLDTQYF
.	few	TRBV29-1	TRBJ1-3	TGCAGCGTTGCCGAGACAGGCTCTGGAAACACCATATATTTT	CSVAETGSGNTIYF